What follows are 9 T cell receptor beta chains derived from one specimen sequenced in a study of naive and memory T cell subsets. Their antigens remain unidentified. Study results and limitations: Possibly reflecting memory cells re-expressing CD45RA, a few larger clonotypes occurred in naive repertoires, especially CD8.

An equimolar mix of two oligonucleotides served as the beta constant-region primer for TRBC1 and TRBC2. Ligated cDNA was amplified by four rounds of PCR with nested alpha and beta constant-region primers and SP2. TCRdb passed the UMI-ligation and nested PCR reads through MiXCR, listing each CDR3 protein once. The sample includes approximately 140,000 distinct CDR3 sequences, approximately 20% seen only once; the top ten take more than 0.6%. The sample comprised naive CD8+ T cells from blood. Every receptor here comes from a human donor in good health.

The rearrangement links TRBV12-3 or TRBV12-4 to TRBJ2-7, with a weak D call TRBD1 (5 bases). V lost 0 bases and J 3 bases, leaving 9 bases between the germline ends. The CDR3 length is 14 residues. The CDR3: CASSLAGDLYEQYF. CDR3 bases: TGTGCCAGCAGTTTAGCAGGGGATCTCTACGAGCAGTACTTC.

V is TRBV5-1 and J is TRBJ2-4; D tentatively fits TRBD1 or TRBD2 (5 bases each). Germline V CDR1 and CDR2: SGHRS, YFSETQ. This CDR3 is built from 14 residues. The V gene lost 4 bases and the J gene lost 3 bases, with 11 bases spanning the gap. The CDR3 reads CASSKGPYKNIQYF. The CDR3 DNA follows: TGCGCCAGCAGCAAGGGACCTTACAAAAACATTCAGTACTTC.

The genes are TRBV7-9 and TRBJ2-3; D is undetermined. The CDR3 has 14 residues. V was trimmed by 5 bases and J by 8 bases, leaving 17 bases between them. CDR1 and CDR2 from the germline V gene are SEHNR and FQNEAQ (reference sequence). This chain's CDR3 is CASSPSEVLVTQYF. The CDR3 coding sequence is TGTGCCAGCAGCCCCAGTGAAGTACTGGTTACGCAGTATTTT.

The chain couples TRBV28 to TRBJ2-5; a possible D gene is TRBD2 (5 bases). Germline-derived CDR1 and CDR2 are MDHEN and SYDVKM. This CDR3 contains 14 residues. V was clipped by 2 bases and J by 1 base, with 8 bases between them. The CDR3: CASSLGEFQETQYF. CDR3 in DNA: TGTGCCAGCAGTTTAGGGGAGTTCCAAGAGACCCAGTACTTC.

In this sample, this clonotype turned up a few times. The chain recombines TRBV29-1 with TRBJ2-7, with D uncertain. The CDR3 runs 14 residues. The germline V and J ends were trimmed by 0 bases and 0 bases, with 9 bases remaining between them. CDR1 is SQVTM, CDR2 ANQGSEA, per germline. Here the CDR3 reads CSVEDRSNSYEQYF. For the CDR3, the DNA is TGCAGCGTTGAAGATCGAAGCAACTCCTACGAGCAGTACTTC.

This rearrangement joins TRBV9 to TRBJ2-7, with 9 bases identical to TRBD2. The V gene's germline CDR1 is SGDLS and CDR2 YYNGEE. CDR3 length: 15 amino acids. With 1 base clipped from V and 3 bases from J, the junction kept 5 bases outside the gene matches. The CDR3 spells CASSVSASGVYEQYF. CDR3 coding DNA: TGTGCCAGCAGCGTATCGGCTAGCGGGGTCTACGAGCAGTACTTC. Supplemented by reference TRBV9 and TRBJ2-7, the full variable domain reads DSGVTQTPKHLITATGQRVTLRCSPRSGDLSVYWYQQSLDQGLQFLIQYYNGEERAKGNILERFSAQQFPDLHSELNLSSLELGDSALYFCASSVSASGVYEQYFGPGTRLTVT.

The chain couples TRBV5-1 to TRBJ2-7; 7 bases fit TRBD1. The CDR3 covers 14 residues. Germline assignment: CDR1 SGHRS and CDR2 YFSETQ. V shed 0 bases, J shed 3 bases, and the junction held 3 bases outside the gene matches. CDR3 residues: CASSLVAGGYEQYF. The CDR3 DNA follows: TGCGCCAGCAGCTTGGTGGCAGGGGGCTACGAGCAGTACTTC. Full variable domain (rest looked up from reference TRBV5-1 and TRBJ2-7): KAGVTQTPRYLIKTRGQQVTLSCSPISGHRSVSWYQQTPGQGLQFLFEYFSETQRNKGNFPGRFSGRQFSNSRSEMNVSTLELGDSALYLCASSLVAGGYEQYFGPGTRLTVT.

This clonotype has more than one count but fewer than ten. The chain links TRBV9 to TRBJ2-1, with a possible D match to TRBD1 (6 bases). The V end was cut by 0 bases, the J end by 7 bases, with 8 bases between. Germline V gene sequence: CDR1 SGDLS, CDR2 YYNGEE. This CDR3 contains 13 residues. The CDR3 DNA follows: TGTGCCAGCAGCGTAGCTAGGGGGAATGAGCAGTTCTTC. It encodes CASSVARGNEQFF.

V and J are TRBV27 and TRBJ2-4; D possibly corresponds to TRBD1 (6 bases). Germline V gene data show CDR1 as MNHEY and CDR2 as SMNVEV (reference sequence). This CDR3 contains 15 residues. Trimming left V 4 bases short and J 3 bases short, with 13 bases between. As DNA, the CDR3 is TGTGCCAGCAGTTCTACCACAGGGAACAAAAACATTCAGTACTTC. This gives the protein CASSSTTGNKNIQYF.